The 11 T cell receptor beta chains presented below share a single source sample, sequenced in a study of spatial heterogeneity in lung cancer. Sample time point: sample taken at primary tumor resection. TCRdb used MiXCR to reprocess the 5' RACE reads, holding one entry per CDR3 protein. Of just under 95,000 distinct CDR3 sequences listed, about 12% are singletons. The material sequenced was PBMCs, taken at surgery. Every receptor here comes from a male donor with early-stage non-small cell lung cancer.

This chain connects TRBV28 to TRBJ2-3; TRBD2 matches 8 bases. CDR1 is MDHEN, CDR2 SYDVKM, per germline. The CDR3 consists of 16 residues. The ends lost 2 bases at V and 3 bases at J; junction bases unmatched: 7. CDR3 coding DNA: TGTGCCAGCAGTTTACGGGGGACTAGTCGAACAGATACGCAGTATTTT. Its translation: CASSLRGTSRTDTQYF.

This clonotype was seen a few times. This chain joins TRBV18 and TRBJ2-7; D perhaps matches TRBD1 (7 bases). Trimming removed 6 bases from V and 3 bases from J, with 9 bases in between. The CDR3 length is 12 residues. Germline CDR1 and CDR2: KGHSH and LQKENI. The CDR3 DNA is TGTGCCAGCTCGCGGGACAGCTACGAGCAGTACTTC. It yields the protein CASSRDSYEQYF.

The V and J genes are TRBV25-1 and TRBJ1-5; tentatively, D is TRBD1 (5 bases). Germline V gene sequence: CDR1 MGHDK, CDR2 SYGVNS. CDR3 length: 14 residues. V gave up 1 base and J gave up 8 bases, with 12 bases separating them. Here the CDR3 DNA reads TGTGCCAGCAGTGAATGGGGACCGGTAGAGCCCCAGCATTTT. Its translation is CASSEWGPVEPQHF.

This clonotype was counted only a few times. This chain joins TRBV11-2 and TRBJ2-1, with 14 bases fitting TRBD2. Trimming took 3 bases from V and 8 from J; bases not matched to a gene: 3. Germline V gene sequence: CDR1 SGHAT, CDR2 FQNNGV. CDR3 length: 15 residues. The CDR3 loop is CASSFSGLAGDEQFF. CDR3 DNA sequence: TGTGCCAGCAGCTTTTCGGGACTAGCGGGAGATGAGCAGTTCTTC.

Judged by abundance, this clonotype is medium-sized. The V and J genes are TRBV7-9 and TRBJ2-1, with 9 bases lining up with TRBD2. The CDR3 sequence is 14 residues long. Trimming cost V 4 bases and J 7 bases; bases outside gene matches: 5. Germline CDR1 SEHNR, CDR2 FQNEAQ (reference sequence). The CDR3 bases are TGTGCCAGCAGCTCTAGCGGGACTGGTAATGAGCAGTTCTTC. Translated, it gives CASSSSGTGNEQFF.

The chain uses TRBV12-3 or TRBV12-4 and TRBJ2-6; 7 bases are shared with TRBD1. Trimming removed 5 bases from V and 0 bases from J; junction bases left unmatched: 10. The CDR3 extends over 18 amino acids. CDR3 in amino acids: CASSLDRVTLSGANVLTF. CDR3 nucleotides: TGTGCCAGCAGTCTAGACAGGGTTACCCTCTCTGGGGCCAACGTCCTGACTTTC.

The chain is built from TRBV28 and TRBJ1-5; D may be TRBD1 (5 bases). The CDR3 spans 15 residues. The germline CDR1 and CDR2 sequences are MDHEN and SYDVKM. V gave up 6 bases and J gave up 0 bases, with 12 bases separating them. The CDR3 loop is CASRKGPYSNQPQHF. Here the CDR3 DNA reads TGTGCCAGCAGGAAGGGGCCATATAGCAATCAGCCCCAGCATTTT.

There are many counts of this clonotype. The chain uses TRBV9 and TRBJ2-1, with D possibly TRBD2 on 6 matching bases. Germline loops: CDR1 SGDLS, CDR2 YYNGEE. The V and J ends lost 0 bases and 4 bases respectively, with 26 bases between them. CDR3 length equals 20 residues. The CDR3 nucleotides read TGTGCCAGCAGCGTAGATATCCCGGAGAATAGCGGAAACCTTTACAATGAGCAGTTCTTC. As protein: CASSVDIPENSGNLYNEQFF. The full variable domain, rest sourced from reference TRBV9 and TRBJ2-1, is DSGVTQTPKHLITATGQRVTLRCSPRSGDLSVYWYQQSLDQGLQFLIQYYNGEERAKGNILERFSAQQFPDLHSELNLSSLELGDSALYFCASSVDIPENSGNLYNEQFFGPGTRLTVL.

V gene TRBV20-1 combines with J gene TRBJ2-1; D is unclear. The V gene's germline CDR1 is DFQATT and CDR2 SNEGSKA (reference sequence). The V and J ends lost 3 bases and 4 bases respectively, with 4 bases between them. The CDR3 has 11 amino acids. CDR3 bases: TGCAGTGCTAGGCCTTACAATGAGCAGTTCTTC. Residues: CSARPYNEQFF.

This clonotype showed up many times. The CDR3 DNA reads as TGTGCCAGCAGCGTAGGACTAGCGGGAGGCACCGGGGAGCTGTTTTTT. It encodes CASSVGLAGGTGELFF. The rearrangement links TRBV9 to TRBJ2-2; 13 bases match TRBD2. Germline V gives CDR1 SGDLS, CDR2 YYNGEE. V shed 0 bases and J 4 bases; nucleotides not matched to a gene: 0. There are 16 residues in the CDR3.

This chain links TRBV28 with TRBJ1-1; a weak D match, TRBD1 (5 bases). Germline V gene lookup returns CDR1 MDHEN and CDR2 SYDVKM. This CDR3 spans 12 amino acids. Trimming shortened V by 6 bases and J by 1 base, and 6 bases separated the two germline ends. The CDR3 DNA sequence: TGTGCCAGCAGAGGGGCGAACACTGAAGCTTTCTTT. The encoded protein is CASRGANTEAFF. The full variable domain, its missing parts supplied by reference TRBV28 and TRBJ1-1, is DVKVTQSSRYLVKRTGEKVFLECVQDMDHENMFWYRQDPGLGLRLIYFSYDVKMKEKGDIPEGYSVSREKKERFSLILESASTNQTSMYLCASRGANTEAFFGQGTRLTVV.